This paragraph covers one TCR beta chain sequence. Its specificity is not known. This CDR3 is built from 15 residues. Sequenced by immunoSEQ multiplex PCR; TCRdb stores in-frame clones only, minus some. Of roughly 34,000 clones in the sample, roughly 90% were seen once. This sample is drawn from a study of T cells in localized non-small cell lung cancer. Whole-study results and caveats: Blood T cell density predicted longer survival; adjacent-lung clonality, shorter. Of the top 100 tumor clones, median roughly 60 were in adjacent lung, approximately 28 among its top 100. Uninvolved adjacent lung showed the highest T cell clonality, exceeding tumor.

This receptor was identified in a man aged 35 to 69 with stage III lung adenocarcinoma. This material consisted of peripheral blood mononuclear cells, taken before any cancer treatment. The chain joins TRBV21-1 to TRBJ2-7; the table's D call, TRBD1, was not checked against the DNA. TRBV21-1 is assigned pseudogene status. As DNA, the CDR3 is TGTGCCAGCAGCAAAACGGACAGGGGGCAAGGGGAGCAGTACTTC. This translates into CASSKTDRGQGEQYF.